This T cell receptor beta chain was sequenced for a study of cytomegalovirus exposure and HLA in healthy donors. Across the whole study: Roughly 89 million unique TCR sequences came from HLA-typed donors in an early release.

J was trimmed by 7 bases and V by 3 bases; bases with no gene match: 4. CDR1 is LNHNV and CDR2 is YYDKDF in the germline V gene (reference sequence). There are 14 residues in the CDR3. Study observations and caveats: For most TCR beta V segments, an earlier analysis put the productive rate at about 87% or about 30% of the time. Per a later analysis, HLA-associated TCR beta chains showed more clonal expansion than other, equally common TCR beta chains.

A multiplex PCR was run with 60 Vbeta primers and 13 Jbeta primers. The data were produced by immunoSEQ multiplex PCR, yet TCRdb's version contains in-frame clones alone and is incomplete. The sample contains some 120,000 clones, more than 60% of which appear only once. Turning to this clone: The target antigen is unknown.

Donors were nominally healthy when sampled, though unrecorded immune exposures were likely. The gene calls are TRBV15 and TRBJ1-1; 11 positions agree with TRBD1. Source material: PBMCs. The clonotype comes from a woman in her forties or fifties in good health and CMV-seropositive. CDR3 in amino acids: CATSRGTGGFEAFF. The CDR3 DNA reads TGTGCCACCAGCAGGGGGACAGGGGGTTTTGAAGCTTTCTTT.